This section outlines one T cell receptor (beta chain) sequence together with its context. The source of the sample is a study of T cells in women clearing cervical HPV infection. Using immunoSEQ multiplex PCR, the repertoire was profiled, and TCRdb retains in-frame clones only, with some absent. This sample's clone table lists 40,000 to 45,000 clones. The sample was blood buffy coat. This TCR was sampled from a woman aged 18-70 years with a cervical HPV16 infection that either progressed to CIN3+ or cleared (not recorded which).

CDR3 region: CARGRGNTGELFF. Incomplete CDR3 DNA: TGTGCCCGCGGCAGGGGAAACACCGGGGAG. The V call is TRBV30, the J call TRBJ2-2, with D perhaps TRBD1 (6 bases). The DNA ends 3 residues before the CDR3 does, and the rest of the CDR3 is filled in from the germline J gene. The CDR3 sequence is 13 residues long. Trimming took 8 bases from V and 2 from J, leaving 12 bases between them. From germline, CDR1 is GTSNPN and CDR2 SVGIG (reference sequence). Supplemented by reference TRBV30 and TRBJ2-2, the full variable domain reads SQTIHQWPATLVQPVGSPLSLECTVEGTSNPNLYWYRQAAGRGLQLLFYSVGIGQISSEVPQNLSASRPQDRQFILSSKKLLLSDSGFYLCARGRGNTGELFFGEGSRLTVL.